This TCR beta chain was recorded in a study of long-term antiretroviral therapy in people with HIV. The overall study: Samples from the earliest time points predate the 2015 immediate-ART recommendation by about a decade. Findings and caveats of the study: With ART, diversity went up but was still lower than in transplant donor controls.

From germline, CDR1 is SGHVS and CDR2 FQNEAQ. The CDR3 has 13 amino acids. The trim removed 5 bases at V and 8 bases at J, leaving 3 bases unmatched. This clone has only a few counts. The antigen is unknown. Runs used v3.0 of the immunoSEQ assay and were done at survey level. Generated by immunoSEQ multiplex PCR, the TCRdb table keeps only in-frame clones and is missing some. The data hold 30,000 to 35,000 clones, with about 70% observed a single time. This receptor was taken from a man over 45 with HIV. Sequenced here: unsorted PBMCs, sampled 3 years after starting antiretroviral therapy. The chain couples TRBV7-8 to TRBJ1-6; 7 bases fit TRBD1. The CDR3 is CASSPGGDSPLHF. The DNA of the CDR3 is TGTGCCAGCAGCCCAGGGGGGGATTCACCCCTCCACTTT.